Below, one TCR beta chain is given with its context. Which antigen it targets is not known. Within one base of it there is no much larger clone, and no base qualities were kept. V loses 3 bases of germline sequence and J loses 0 bases, and the interval between the two ends is 14 bases. The CDR3 runs 17 residues from the cysteine to the phenylalanine. The entry retains the CDR3 DNA only, 51 bases that are in frame from base 1. From a lookup of the germline V gene, CDR1 and CDR2 are SGHAT and FQNNGV. This entry belongs to a study of cytomegalovirus exposure and HLA in healthy donors (dated by TCRdb to the late 2010s). At the level of the whole study: In an earlier analysis of some 610 of the donors, around 300 Gb of sequence data and about 110 million unique TCR beta sequences from some 170 million T cells were reported. The number of typed donors differed by locus: about 629-630 for A, B, C, DRB1 and DQB1; some 500 for DQA1; around 610 for DPA1; and around 490 for DPB1. Rather than drawing on any new phenotypic data, the later analysis identified candidate immune exposures from TCR beta sequences and the way those sequences occurred across donors. Approximately 310 gigabases of sequencing data and 75 million to 85 million unique TCR sequences made up an early release that covered under 750 HLA-typed donors. Because of strong linkage in the cohort, roughly five DR-DQ haplotypes were treated as single units for association and clustering. The study used immunosequencing to profile the T cell repertoires of approximately 650 subjects and linked those repertoires to cytomegalovirus serostatus. Along with the approximately 700-subject first cohort, a separate validation cohort of more than 90 different subjects was used. In a later analysis, previously published TCR beta repertoires from more than 500 donors were re-analyzed and high-resolution HLA genotyping was added so that TCR occurrence patterns could be studied. To decide whether each TCR beta V gene segment behaved as functional or pseudogenic, an earlier analysis of approximately 600 of the donors relied on high-throughput TCR beta sequencing. The study aimed to test whether cataloging public T cell receptors could reveal signatures of past pathogen exposure. All discovery cohort repertoires had been generated using a single sequencing platform. Across some 400 genotyped donors of the cohort, an average of about 250,000 unique TCR beta nucleotide sequences per donor were sequenced, and approximately 19% of those sequences were non-productive. Donor age, sex, ethnicity and CMV serostatus were compiled together with the repertoire data. Of the roughly 430 genotyped donors, over 70% fell in the genetic ancestry cluster associated with self-reported Caucasian donors. A later genetic analysis took genome-wide SNP genotypes for about 55% of the 666 donors and used that subset as a discovery cohort. High-throughput TCR immunosequencing, statistical association of individual TCRs with disease status, and machine learning were combined to predict cytomegalovirus infection status. Both class I and class II loci were covered by HLA typing, at four-digit resolution. Summary of the overall study and its limitations: Only TCR beta chains were sequenced in this cohort, and the absence of alpha or paired-chain data limited detectable features. An association between a missense DCLRE1C variant and V-gene and J-gene trimming of TCR beta chains was found in a later genetic analysis and replicated in an independent cohort. For the cohort, immune exposure information was limited to CMV serostatus. In a later analysis, HLA-associated TCR beta chains were found to be more clonally expanded and to have lower generation probabilities than equally common non-associated chains. Several of the top co-occurrence clusters appeared to be linked to parvovirus B19, influenza, CMV and Epstein-Barr virus, according to a later analysis. At a false discovery rate of 0.05, a later analysis linked approximately 18,000 TCR beta sequences to specific HLA alleles. While some public TCRs were present in many individuals, most TCR sequences turned up only very rarely across donors. The presence/absence analyses assumed that sequencing depth was roughly uniform across donors, and that assumption may not be true. The study gave a list of roughly 150 TCR beta chains associated with cytomegalovirus. In both the original and validation cohorts, the classifier was reported to diagnose cytomegalovirus status with high specificity and sensitivity. In vitro tests confirmed that a few of the cytomegalovirus-associated TCR beta chains recognize cytomegalovirus antigens. The earlier analysis of about 600 of the donors excluded 15 to 20 rarely observed V segments, including chromosome 9 orphons, because counts were too low. According to a later analysis, TCR association rates differed among HLA loci, with DRB1 alleles showing the most associated TCRs and HLA-C alleles showing the fewest. A further reported finding was that TCR beta sequences accurately predicted the HLA-A and HLA-B alleles for most subjects in the first cohort. According to a later genetic analysis, donors in an Asian-associated ancestry cluster had fewer N-insertions in productive TCRs than the roughly 670-donor mean. Linkage disequilibrium might explain the correlated functional status among segregating V segments, but an unknown experimental factor could not be excluded. A cluster of highly shared sequence variants was judged likely to represent a technical artifact of the sequencing pipeline. Assigning TCR associations to individual alleles was difficult when HLA alleles, especially DR and DQ, strongly co-occurred. The authors suggested that the approach could potentially be extended to other disease states and immunological phenotypes. An earlier analysis of several hundred of the donors showed that most TCR beta V segments appeared in productive rearrangements either about 87% or about 30% of the time, which broadly matched IMGT annotations. Because the 87-base-pair reads could not distinguish some IMGT-functional V segments, including TRBV6-2 and TRBV6-3, those segments were excluded. A later analysis found that most CMV-associated TCR beta chains appeared HLA-restricted, with HLA associations seemingly driven largely by CMV exposure. Because some donors lacked HLA typing at each locus, the association tests relied only on the typed subset.

The cohort comprised around 690 healthy bone marrow donors. At the time of sampling, all cohort members were nominally healthy, though unrecorded immune exposures were likely present. The donor tested CMV seropositive, placing the donor among the 250 to 350 seropositive members of the cohort. Each donor provided a peripheral blood sample, and peripheral blood mononuclear cells were used for TCR beta sequencing. Genomic DNA extraction from the blood cell samples was performed with the Qiagen DNeasy Blood Extraction Kit. The library relied on the immunoSEQ multiplex PCR assay. A mixture of 60 forward primers for TCR Vbeta segments and 13 reverse primers for TCR Jbeta segments was used in the multiplex PCR. The CDR3 region of rearranged TCR beta genes was amplified from genomic DNA by a multiplex PCR assay. On the Illumina HiSeq System, the amplified TCR beta libraries were sequenced as 87-base-pair reads. Per the source publication's procedure: Across the 700 or so repertoires, a later analysis counted 75 million to 90 million unique TCR beta chains, 9.5 million to 12 million of which were shared by at least two donors. A nearest-neighbor algorithm error-corrected the raw reads and collapsed the reads into unique sequences, merging closely related sequences to remove PCR and sequencing errors. V, D and J gene segments were assigned by aligning CDR3 sequences to IMGT reference sequences. For a sequence to be retained, at least a six-nucleotide match to both a V gene segment and a J gene segment was required. A rearrangement was called productive if the CDR3 had no stop codons and remained in frame with V and J, and every other rearrangement was called non-productive. Following IMGT convention, CDR3 was defined as the stretch from the second conserved V-encoded cysteine to the conserved J-encoded phenylalanine. In an earlier analysis of around 600 of the donors, sequences lacking an unambiguous match to a single V gene segment were excluded. An earlier analysis of 587 of the donors called V segments functional above 56.7% productive rearrangements and segregating when the between-donor standard deviation exceeded 5%. A statistical classification framework was built for diagnosing cytomegalovirus status from the catalog of TCR beta chain sequences. V and J gene assignment, in a later analysis, came from comparing TCR nucleotide sequences with IMGT/GENE-DB human TR gene sequences. The TCRdist pipeline was used in a later analysis to assign CDR3 sequences and most-parsimonious VDJ recombination scenarios. In a later analysis, each TCR beta chain was defined by its CDR3 amino acid sequence together with its V-gene family, and reads without a unique V-gene family were excluded. As a way to deal with suspected cross-contamination and a sequencing artifact, a later analysis dropped roughly 620 nucleotide sequences that were highly shared and had low generation probability. For each public chain, a later analysis derived a clonal expansion index from normalized ranks of inferred template counts within each repertoire. In a later analysis, generation probabilities were computed using a VDJ recombination model fitted to out-of-frame rearrangements, and the results were checked against IGoR. In a later analysis, TCR-TCR, TCR-HLA and TCR-CMV co-occurrence was scored with hypergeometric tests, and a repertoire-size bias correction was applied to TCR pairs. To estimate false discovery rates, a later analysis permuted the HLA or CMV assignments 20 times. In a later analysis, co-occurring TCRs were grouped using DBSCAN, with TCRdist sequence similarity added in when clustering inside HLA-allele-positive subsets. Repertoires with fewer than 30,000 or more than 120,000 public chains were left out of co-occurrence clustering, as were roughly five repertoires with anomalous nucleotide sharing. The table comes from immuneACCESS by way of TCRdb, which keeps in-frame sequences with V and J called. Part of the clones is missing from these tables; in studies checked, under half for an unresolved V gene and the rest for unknown reasons. The V and J calls and clone size come from that table; D and trimming were worked out from the DNA. The sample table records about 160,000 clones; over 80% of these occur just once. The ten top clones hold around 4.1% of the sample.

This TCR derives from a middle-aged man in good health and CMV-seropositive. The chain uses TRBV11-2 and TRBJ2-2; TRBD2 is perhaps the D gene, given 7 matching bases. The sequenced material came from PBMCs. The CDR3 region reads CASSLSWGGPNTGELFF. The DNA is as follows: TGTGCCAGCAGCTTGAGCTGGGGGGGGCCGAACACCGGGGAGCTGTTTTTT.